These T cell receptor beta chains were read from a single sample in a study of blood T cell repertoires in COVID-19. Profiling relied on immunoSEQ multiplex PCR, and the TCRdb table lists in-frame clones only, not all of them. The repertoire holds about 160,000 clones, with roughly 90% as singletons. Input material: peripheral blood. All receptors come from a man aged 55 to 70 with acute or convalescent COVID-19. Each CDR3 is given with its conserved first and last residue.

j_call v_call cdr3_aa
TRBJ1-1 TRBV9 CASSVTGRTEAFF
TRBJ1-1 TRBV6-5 CASSYEGASTEAFF
TRBJ1-1 TRBV5-1 CASSKDRHRGGEAFF
TRBJ2-3 TRBV15 CATSRDLITDTQYF
TRBJ2-2 TRBV7-8 CASSLTRRELFF
TRBJ1-5 TRBV7-9 CASSPGQGYQPQHF
TRBJ2-6 TRBV7-3 CASSYGSGANVLTF
TRBJ2-1 TRBV2 CASSPDRGLSEQFF
TRBJ1-3 TRBV19 CASSTRGGRNTIYF
TRBJ2-3 TRBV5-1 CASSLGQIAGEPDTQYF
TRBJ1-5 TRBV11-3 CASSLHGGRGNQPQHF
TRBJ2-5 TRBV7-2 CASTRGGNQETQYF
TRBJ2-7 TRBV30 CAWSGTSGGRGTYEQYF
TRBJ2-1 TRBV27 CASSFGPLLVSEQFF
TRBJ2-2 TRBV5-4 CASSPGNANTGELFF
TRBJ2-2 TRBV5-6 CASSLWGVTGELFF
TRBJ1-6 TRBV6-5 CASRPSKGAYSPLHF
TRBJ1-1 TRBV30 CAWSADRDTEAFF
TRBJ2-1 TRBV19 CASRHNSGGHNEQFF
TRBJ1-3 TRBV6-6 CASLLGNTIYF
TRBJ1-6 TRBV30 CAWSGGIQGSPLHF
TRBJ1-1 TRBV6-5 CASSLGSYNTEAFF
TRBJ1-1 TRBV6-5 CASSYVDSTEAFF
TRBJ1-2 TRBV7-9 CASSSDNYGYTF
TRBJ2-7 TRBV20-1 CSASGSGSSYEQYF
TRBJ1-4 TRBV7-9 CASSTDRGEEKLFF
TRBJ1-1 TRBV9 CASSTHPTNTEAFF
TRBJ1-5 TRBV5-6 CASSLYRGKGNQPQHF
TRBJ1-1 TRBV5-1 CASSPGTLNTEAFF
TRBJ1-1 TRBV6-5 CASFNRAMNTEAFF
TRBJ1-6 TRBV12-3/TRBV12-4 CASSLSPGSPLHF
TRBJ1-4 TRBV4-1 CASSQAFKPGEKLFF
TRBJ1-6 TRBV3-1/TRBV3-2 CASSQALYGNSPLHF
TRBJ2-7 TRBV9 CASSVMPAVTGAYEQYF
TRBJ2-2 TRBV5-1 CASSSRTGGTGELFF